This entry describes one TCR beta chain. This specimen comes from a study of blood T cell repertoires in COVID-19. In the study overall: There were acute and convalescent COVID-19 samples, and they came from the United States, Italy and Spain.

V was cut by 2 bases and J by 6 bases, with 13 bases left in between. Germline CDR1 and CDR2: SEHNR and FQNEAQ (reference sequence). The CDR3 length is 15 residues. Per the authors' pipeline: Reference gene primer amplification gave estimated nucleated cell counts. This table comes from immunoSEQ multiplex PCR, and its TCRdb copy is limited to in-frame clones, with some not included. V and J calls and clone size come straight from that table; D and trimming were deduced from the DNA. The table shows around 320,000 clones, with roughly nine tenths occurring only once. The rearrangement uses TRBV7-9 and TRBJ1-4, with D possibly TRBD1 on 5 matching bases. Sequencing input: peripheral blood. This clonotype was obtained from a man aged 18-30 years with active or convalescent COVID-19. The chain's CDR3 is CASSLLRTQDEKLFF. DNA for the CDR3: TGTGCCAGCAGCTTACTCCGGACACAGGATGAAAAACTGTTTTTT.